This TCR beta chain comes out of a study of cytomegalovirus exposure and HLA in healthy donors (dated by TCRdb to about 2017). Concerning the study at large: In an earlier analysis of some 550 of the donors, about 270 Gb of sequence data and 120 million or so unique TCR beta sequences from 150 million to 200 million T cells were reported. Roughly 310 gigabases of sequencing data and tens of millions of unique TCR sequences were included in an early release covering 550 to 650 HLA-typed donors. Of the roughly 400 genotyped donors, 65% to 90% were placed in the genetic ancestry cluster associated with self-reported Caucasian donors. The study was designed to test whether signatures of past pathogen exposure could be identified by cataloging public T cell receptors. The T cell repertoires of 700 or so subjects were profiled by immunosequencing and related to cytomegalovirus serostatus. Besides the first cohort of approximately 670 subjects, a separate validation cohort made up of over 95 different subjects was used. High-throughput TCR immunosequencing, statistical association of individual TCRs with disease status, and machine learning were combined to predict cytomegalovirus infection status. A later analysis re-analyzed previously published TCR beta repertoires from 660 or so donors and added high-resolution HLA genotyping to study TCR occurrence patterns. Rather than using new phenotypic data, the later analysis identified candidate immune exposures from TCR beta sequences and from how often those sequences occurred across donors. In an earlier analysis of 500 to 650 of the donors, high-throughput TCR beta sequencing was used to judge whether each TCR beta V gene segment behaved as functional or pseudogenic. Donor age, sex, ethnicity and CMV serostatus were compiled together with the repertoire data. A later genetic analysis used genome-wide SNP genotypes for about 55% of the 666 donors, treating that subset as a discovery cohort. Every discovery cohort repertoire had been produced on one sequencing platform. HLA typing included class I and class II loci at four-digit resolution. The number of donors typed differed by locus, with about 629-630 for A, B, C, DRB1 and DQB1, more than 500 for DQA1, nearly 610 for DPA1, and 472 for DPB1. Because of strong linkage in the cohort, 4 to 6 DR-DQ haplotypes were treated as single units for association and clustering. Among some 400 genotyped donors of the cohort, an average of approximately 220,000 unique TCR beta nucleotide sequences was sequenced per donor, of which about 19% were non-productive. Broad study findings and their caveats: In vitro tests confirmed that three of the cytomegalovirus-associated TCR beta chains recognize cytomegalovirus antigens. A cluster of highly shared sequence variants was judged likely to be a technical artifact of the sequencing pipeline. The presence/absence analyses assumed that sequencing depth was roughly uniform across donors, and that assumption may not be true. Across donors, most TCR sequences were observed very rarely, whereas some public TCRs were present in many individuals. In a later genetic analysis, fewer N-insertions in productive TCRs were reported among donors in an Asian-associated ancestry cluster than the approximately 630-donor mean. A further reported finding was that TCR beta sequences accurately predicted the HLA-A and HLA-B alleles for most subjects in the first cohort. Only TCR beta chains were sequenced in this cohort, and the absence of alpha or paired-chain data limited detectable features. A later analysis associated about 17,000 TCR beta sequences with specific HLA alleles at a false discovery rate of 0.05. In a later analysis, several top co-occurrence clusters were reported to appear linked to parvovirus B19, influenza, CMV and Epstein-Barr virus. For the cohort, immune exposure information was limited to CMV serostatus. In an earlier analysis of 587 of the donors, most TCR beta V segments appeared in productive rearrangements about 87% or about 30% of the time, broadly matching IMGT annotations. Some IMGT-functional V segments, including TRBV6-2 and TRBV6-3, could not be distinguished by the 87-base-pair reads and were therefore excluded. In a later analysis, TCR association rates were found to vary across HLA loci, with the most associated TCRs seen for DRB1 alleles and the fewest for HLA-C alleles. Cytomegalovirus status was reported to be diagnosed by the classifier with high specificity and sensitivity in both the original and validation cohorts. In a later analysis, most CMV-associated TCR beta chains were found to appear HLA-restricted, with HLA associations seemingly driven largely by CMV exposure. Correlated functional status among segregating V segments might be attributable to linkage disequilibrium, but an unknown experimental factor could not be ruled out. A later analysis found that HLA-associated TCR beta chains were more clonally expanded and had lower generation probabilities than equally common non-associated chains. HLA typing was unavailable for some donors at each locus, so association tests used only the typed subset. V-gene and J-gene trimming of TCR beta chains was associated with a missense DCLRE1C variant in a later genetic analysis, and the association was replicated in an independent cohort. When HLA alleles, especially DR and DQ, strongly co-occurred, attributing TCR associations to individual alleles was difficult. The study listed 164 TCR beta chains as associated with cytomegalovirus. The authors suggested that the approach could potentially be extended to other disease states and immunological phenotypes. Because counts were too low, approximately 15 rarely observed V segments, including chromosome 9 orphons, were excluded from the earlier analysis of roughly 580 of the donors.

Libraries were prepared through the immunoSEQ multiplex PCR assay. A mixture of 60 forward primers for TCR Vbeta segments and 13 reverse primers for TCR Jbeta segments was used in the multiplex PCR. Amplification of the CDR3 region of rearranged TCR beta genes was performed with a multiplex PCR assay on genomic DNA. On the Illumina HiSeq System, the amplified TCR beta libraries were sequenced as 87-base-pair reads. Turning to the authors' computational methods: A later analysis tallied approximately 87 million unique TCR beta chains across the 666 repertoires, and some 12 million of those chains were shared by two or more donors. Raw reads were error-corrected and collapsed into unique sequences by a nearest-neighbor algorithm in which closely related sequences were merged to remove PCR and sequencing errors. To assign V, D and J gene segments, CDR3 sequences were aligned to IMGT reference sequences. For a sequence to be retained, at least a six-nucleotide match to both a V gene segment and a J gene segment was required. A rearrangement was called productive if the CDR3 had no stop codons and remained in frame with V and J, and every other rearrangement was called non-productive. CDR3 was defined by IMGT convention, running from the second conserved V-encoded cysteine to the conserved J-encoded phenylalanine. The earlier analysis of about 620 of the donors excluded sequences that lacked an unambiguous match to a single V gene segment. In an earlier analysis of 587 of the donors, V segments were called functional above 56.7% productive rearrangements and were called segregating when the between-donor standard deviation exceeded 5%. A statistical classification framework was built to diagnose cytomegalovirus status from the catalog of TCR beta chain sequences. A later analysis assigned V and J genes by comparing TCR nucleotide sequences with IMGT/GENE-DB human TR gene sequences. In a later analysis, CDR3 sequences and most-parsimonious VDJ recombination scenarios were assigned using the TCRdist pipeline. In a later analysis, each TCR beta chain was defined by its CDR3 amino acid sequence together with its V-gene family, and reads without a unique V-gene family were excluded. As a way to deal with suspected cross-contamination and a sequencing artifact, a later analysis dropped 450 to 600 nucleotide sequences that were highly shared and had low generation probability. In a later analysis, a clonal expansion index was calculated for each public chain from normalized within-repertoire ranks of inferred template counts. Generation probabilities in a later analysis came from a VDJ recombination model fitted to out-of-frame rearrangements, and those results were checked against IGoR. In a later analysis, TCR-TCR, TCR-HLA and TCR-CMV co-occurrence was scored with hypergeometric tests, and a repertoire-size bias correction was applied to TCR pairs. To estimate false discovery rates, a later analysis permuted the HLA or CMV assignments 20 times. In a later analysis, co-occurring TCRs were grouped using DBSCAN, and TCRdist sequence similarity was added for clustering within HLA-allele-positive subsets. Co-occurrence clustering excluded repertoires with fewer than 30,000 or more than 120,000 public chains, plus five with anomalous nucleotide sharing. Entries here come from immuneACCESS through TCRdb and include only in-frame sequences with V and J called. Some clones fail to appear in such tables; in the studies checked, an unresolved V gene covers under half of the shortfall, and the cause of the remainder is unknown. The V and J calls and the clone size are those of that table, but D and trimming were determined from the DNA. This sample has roughly 130,000 clones in its table, and 75% to 85% of those were observed once. The ten most abundant clones make up 1% of the sample.

Taken from the germline V gene, the CDR1 and CDR2 loops are MDHEN and SYDVKM. There are 16 amino acids in the CDR3, from cysteine to phenylalanine inclusive. Only CDR3 DNA remains: 48 bases, in frame from the first base. Here V drops 4 bases and J drops 1 base, and the junction holds 5 bases not matched to any gene. Details on this clone: What this receptor recognizes is not known. No much larger clone exists at a distance of one base, and base qualities are not known.

The cohort comprised around 700 healthy bone marrow donors. All cohort members were sampled while nominally healthy, although unrecorded immune exposures were likely present. The donor tested CMV seronegative and was one of the 352 seronegative cohort members. A peripheral blood sample was provided by each donor, and peripheral blood mononuclear cells were used for TCR beta sequencing. Genomic DNA was extracted from the blood cell samples with the Qiagen DNeasy Blood Extraction Kit. The rearrangement joined TRBV28 to TRBJ2-5; TRBD2 agrees with 11 junctional bases. Sample: PBMCs. The TCR originated in a man aged 35 to 55 in good health and CMV-seronegative. The CDR3 protein sequence reads: CASSSEGLAAQETQYF. The DNA sequence follows: TGTGCCAGCAGTTCGGAGGGACTAGCGGCCCAAGAGACCCAGTACTTC.